This TCR beta chain was retrieved from a study of T cell responses to AZD1222 COVID-19 vaccine. Study outcomes and limitations: After the peak T cell response, and only then, were repertoires sampled. With two AZD1222 doses given, Spike-specific TCR breadth and depth both rose.

This clone appeared once. Antigen: not known. The protocol was immunoSEQ multiplex PCR, while the TCRdb copy is restricted to in-frame clones and leaves out a portion. The repertoire holds around 170,000 clones, with roughly 88% as singletons. With 6 bases removed from V and 7 bases from J, the gap between germline ends came to 13 bases. The germline gives CDR1 MNHEY, CDR2 SMNVEV (reference sequence). The CDR3 has 13 amino acids. The chain combines TRBV27 with TRBJ2-1; no firm D call. The TCR was taken from an adult in good health. The specimen was peripheral blood, collected on day 0 of AZD1222 vaccination. The CDR3 reads CASSSIGSNEQFF. The CDR3 region has the DNA TGTGCCAGCAGCTCAATCGGAAGTAATGAGCAGTTCTTC.